The 14 T cell receptor beta chains given below trace back to one sample, sequenced in a study of cytomegalovirus exposure and HLA in healthy donors. The PCR was carried out with 60 Vbeta primers and 13 Jbeta primers. TCRdb keeps only in-frame clones here, not all; method: immunoSEQ multiplex PCR. This repertoire shows about 140,000 clones, around 59% found once; its top ten account for roughly 1.9%. Sequencing input: PBMCs. These receptor sequences come from a male donor in good health and CMV-seronegative.

There are a few counts of this clone. The rearrangement links TRBV2 to TRBJ1-5, with 8 bases matching TRBD1. CDR1 SNHLY and CDR2 FYNNEI come from the germline V gene. CDR3 length equals 15 residues. The V gene end was trimmed by 2 bases and the J gene end by 6 bases; junction bases not matched to a gene: 6. Here the CDR3 reads CASSEHRGNGQPQHF. Here the CDR3 DNA reads TGTGCCAGCAGTGAACACAGGGGGAACGGTCAGCCCCAGCATTTT.

This clone has a single count. This chain joins TRBV15 and TRBJ1-1; 9 bases fit TRBD1. There are 14 residues in the CDR3. The V gene's germline CDR1 is LNHNV and CDR2 YYDKDF (reference sequence). V gave up 3 bases and J gave up 4 bases; unmatched junction bases: 3. The CDR3 region has the DNA TGTGCCACCAGCAGGGAGACAGGGGGCACTGAAGCTTTCTTT. This codes for CATSRETGGTEAFF.

This clone was observed a handful of times. This chain connects TRBV5-3 to TRBJ1-2, with D perhaps matching TRBD1 (6 bases). TRBV5-3 is an ORF, with its function uncertain. The CDR3 runs to 14 residues. V was clipped by 0 bases and J by 8 bases, with 14 bases between them. The CDR3 DNA sequence: TGTGCCAGAAGCTTGGCCGGTTTCAGGGGCGGCTACACCTTC. Residues: CARSLAGFRGGYTF.

This clone turned up a few times. The chain recombines TRBV7-3 with TRBJ2-5, with D maybe TRBD1 (5 bases). The CDR3 extends over 16 amino acids. The V end lost 5 bases, the J end lost 3 bases, and 19 bases lay between the germline ends. Per the germline V gene, CDR1 is SGHTA and CDR2 is FQGTGA. In DNA form, the CDR3 reads TGTGCCAGCAGCCTGGGCCGCAGGGCGCGGAAAGAGACCCAGTACTTC. This encodes CASSLGRRARKETQYF.

The chain couples TRBV27 to TRBJ2-3; TRBD2 matches at 7 bases. Germline values: CDR1 MNHEY, CDR2 SMNVEV (reference sequence). With V trimmed by 2 bases and J by 5 bases, 4 bases remained unmatched. The CDR3 contains 14 residues. CDR3 in DNA: TGTGCCAGCAGTTTAGAGGGGAGGGTAGATACGCAGTATTTT. It specifies CASSLEGRVDTQYF.

The chain is built from TRBV28 and TRBJ2-7; the D gene is possibly TRBD1 (6 bases). The germline CDR1 and CDR2 sequences are MDHEN and SYDVKM. There are 16 residues in the CDR3. The germline V and J ends were trimmed by 6 bases and 2 bases, with 20 bases remaining between them. CDR3 nucleotide sequence: TGTGCCAGCAGCCCTGAGGCATGGACAGAGACCTACGAGCAGTACTTC. It codes for CASSPEAWTETYEQYF.

The V gene is TRBV19, the J gene TRBJ2-7; a possible D gene is TRBD1 (5 bases). From germline, CDR1 is LNHDA and CDR2 SQIVND (reference sequence). The V end was cut by 2 bases, the J end by 0 bases, with 14 bases between. This CDR3 is built from 16 residues. The CDR3 is CASSITGAASSYEQYF. The CDR3 DNA reads as TGTGCCAGTAGTATAACTGGGGCCGCGAGCTCCTACGAGCAGTACTTC.

This clone was observed a few times. CDR3 in amino acids: CASSPPTGQPQHF. For the CDR3, the DNA is TGTGCCAGCAGTCCCCCCACGGGACAGCCCCAGCATTTT. This chain uses TRBV27 with TRBJ1-5; no clear D gene. Germline V CDR1 and CDR2: MNHEY, SMNVEV (reference sequence). V dropped 5 bases and J dropped 7 bases, with 12 bases sitting between them. The CDR3 loop spans 13 amino acids.

The CDR3 protein is CASSIVDTEAFF. In nucleotides, the CDR3 is TGTGCCAGTAGTATCGTAGACACTGAAGCTTTCTTT. The V and J genes are TRBV19 and TRBJ1-1; D uncertain. This CDR3 comprises 12 residues. V was pared by 3 bases and J by 3 bases, with 5 bases between. Germline lookup yields CDR1 LNHDA and CDR2 SQIVND (reference sequence).

This sequence joins TRBV6-1 and TRBJ2-7; 8 bases are shared with TRBD1. CDR3 length equals 13 residues. Germline V gives CDR1 MNHNS, CDR2 SASEGT. V was clipped by 1 base and J by 7 bases; unmatched bases: 3. CDR3 protein: CASSEGTGREQYF. In DNA form, the CDR3 reads TGTGCCAGCAGTGAAGGGACAGGGCGGGAGCAGTACTTC.

This clone was counted between two and nine times. V usage is TRBV5-1 and J usage is TRBJ2-7, with D unresolved. Germline CDR1 is SGHRS and CDR2 is YFSETQ. The ends were cut back, 0 bases at V and 3 bases at J, with 7 bases in the middle. This CDR3 is 13 amino acids long. CDR3 region: CASSLELYYEQYF. CDR3 DNA: TGCGCCAGCAGCTTGGAACTTTACTACGAGCAGTACTTC. The full variable domain, completed using reference TRBV5-1 and TRBJ2-7, is KAGVTQTPRYLIKTRGQQVTLSCSPISGHRSVSWYQQTPGQGLQFLFEYFSETQRNKGNFPGRFSGRQFSNSRSEMNVSTLELGDSALYLCASSLELYYEQYFGPGTRLTVT.

The chain joins TRBV2 to TRBJ1-1; TRBD1 matches 9 bases. V gave up 5 bases and J gave up 4 bases; unmatched junction bases: 8. Germline assignment: CDR1 SNHLY and CDR2 FYNNEI. CDR3 length: 15 residues. The CDR3 sequence: CASSSYRGRGTEAFF. The CDR3 DNA sequence: TGTGCCAGCAGTTCCTACAGGGGGCGCGGCACTGAAGCTTTCTTT.

The V call is TRBV7-9, the J call TRBJ1-1, with D unresolved. The CDR3 runs to 15 residues. Germline V gene lookup returns CDR1 SEHNR and CDR2 FQNEAQ (reference sequence). The germline V and J ends were trimmed by 2 bases and 6 bases, with 16 bases remaining between them. The CDR3 loop is CASSLRGGGFSEAFF. CDR3 bases: TGTGCCAGCAGCTTACGGGGAGGTGGATTCTCTGAAGCTTTCTTT.

V is TRBV28 and J is TRBJ2-3, with D perhaps matching TRBD1 (5 bases). V lost 8 bases to trimming and J lost 3 bases, with 12 bases between them. The germline V gene encodes CDR1 MDHEN and CDR2 SYDVKM. The CDR3 has 13 residues. The CDR3 nucleotides read TGTGCCAGCGTTGGGGCGTGGACAGATACGCAGTATTTT. Amino acids: CASVGAWTDTQYF.